This T cell receptor (beta chain) was captured by sequencing in a study of control samples from healthy donors and cancer patients. After removal of 1 base from V and 0 bases from J, the junction contained 6 bases not matched to a gene. The CDR3 is 16 residues long. CDR1 SGHRS and CDR2 YFSETQ come from the germline V gene. The data were produced by immunoSEQ multiplex PCR, yet TCRdb's version contains in-frame clones alone and is incomplete. The sample holds about 120,000 clones; 89% are singletons and the top ten take around 40%. This TCR was sampled from a man aged 45-65 years in good health. The genes are TRBV5-1 and TRBJ1-1, with 7 bases that match TRBD1. The specimen sequenced was blood. As DNA, the CDR3 is TGCGCCAGCAGCTTGCGGCAGGGGGTAATGAACACTGAAGCTTTCTTT. Translated: CASSLRQGVMNTEAFF.